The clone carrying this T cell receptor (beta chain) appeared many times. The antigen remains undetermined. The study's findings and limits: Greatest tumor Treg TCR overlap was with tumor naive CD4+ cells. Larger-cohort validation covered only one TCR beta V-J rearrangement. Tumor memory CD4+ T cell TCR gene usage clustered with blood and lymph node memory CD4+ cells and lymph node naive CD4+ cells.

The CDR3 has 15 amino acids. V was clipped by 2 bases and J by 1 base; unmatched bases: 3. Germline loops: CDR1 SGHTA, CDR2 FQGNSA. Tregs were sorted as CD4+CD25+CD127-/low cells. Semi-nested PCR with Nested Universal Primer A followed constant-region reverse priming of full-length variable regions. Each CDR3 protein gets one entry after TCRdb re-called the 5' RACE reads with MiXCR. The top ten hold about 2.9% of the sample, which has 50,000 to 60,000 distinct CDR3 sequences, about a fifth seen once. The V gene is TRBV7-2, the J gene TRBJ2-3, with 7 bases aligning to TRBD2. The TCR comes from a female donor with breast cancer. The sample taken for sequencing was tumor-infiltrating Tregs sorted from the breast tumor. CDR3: CASSLSGLGTDTQYF. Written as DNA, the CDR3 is TGTGCCAGCAGCTTAAGCGGACTAGGCACAGATACGCAGTATTTT. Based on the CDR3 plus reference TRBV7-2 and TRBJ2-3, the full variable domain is GAGVSQSPSNKVTEKGKDVELRCDPISGHTALYWYRQSLGQGLEFLIYFQGNSAPDKSGLPSDRFSAERTGGSVSTLTIQRTQQEDSAVYLCASSLSGLGTDTQYFGPGTRLTVL.